The clone carrying this T cell receptor (beta chain) was observed a handful of times. Its antigen is unidentified. A much larger clonotype is one base distant, so this may be a read error. This entry comes from a study of blood T cells in healthy people across ages. Study-wide findings and caveats: Higher naive T cell percentage went strongly together with higher TCR beta diversity.

CDR1 and CDR2 from the germline V gene are SGHRS and YFSETQ. The CDR3 length is 17 residues. Unmatched junction bases numbered 16, after V lost 4 bases and J lost 11 bases. Using a J-beta primer mix together with a sample-barcoded 5' primer, a second PCR was run for roughly 7 to 12 cycles. TCRdb re-called the 5' RACE reads with MiXCR, one entry per CDR3 protein. Of hundreds of thousands of distinct CDR3 sequences listed, roughly 31% are singletons. This TCR came from a woman older than 75 in good health. The rearrangement uses TRBV5-1 and TRBJ2-5; TRBD2 aligns across 14 bases. Input material: blood. CDR3 nucleotide sequence: TGCGCCAGCAGCATAACCGGGACTAGCGGGGGCTACAATGAGCAGTACTTC. It encodes CASSITGTSGGYNEQYF.